This TCR beta chain appears in the sequencing data of a study of control samples from healthy donors and cancer patients (dated by TCRdb to 2018 to 2021). Of note for this clone: Its antigen is currently not known. Per-nucleotide qualities are absent, and no much larger clonotype sits a single base away.

The method behind the library was the immunoSEQ multiplex PCR assay. The source is immuneACCESS, and TCRdb retained only in-frame sequences with V and J called. Part of the clones is not carried over; for the studies checked, unresolved V genes explain less than half of this, and the remainder is unexplained. The sample table lists more than 65,000 clones, 80% to 90% of them with a count of one. 1.9% of the sample is in the top ten clones. V is trimmed back by 0 bases and J by 2 bases, and the junction contains 7 bases that no gene match accounts for. The germline V gene specifies MNHNS as CDR1 and SASEGT as CDR2. The CDR3 has 18 amino acids, counting the end cysteine and phenylalanine. The retained sequence is limited to the CDR3, 54 bases, with the frame set at the first base.

Sequencing used PBMCs. This TCR derives from a woman in her sixties with head and neck cancer. The receptor chain draws on TRBV6-1 and TRBJ2-3; TRBD2 lines up with 11 middle nucleotides. In nucleotides, the sequence is TGTGCCAGCAGTGAAGCACTGGGTAGCGGGAGGGCCACAGATACGCAGTATTTT. This gives the protein CASSEALGSGRATDTQYF.